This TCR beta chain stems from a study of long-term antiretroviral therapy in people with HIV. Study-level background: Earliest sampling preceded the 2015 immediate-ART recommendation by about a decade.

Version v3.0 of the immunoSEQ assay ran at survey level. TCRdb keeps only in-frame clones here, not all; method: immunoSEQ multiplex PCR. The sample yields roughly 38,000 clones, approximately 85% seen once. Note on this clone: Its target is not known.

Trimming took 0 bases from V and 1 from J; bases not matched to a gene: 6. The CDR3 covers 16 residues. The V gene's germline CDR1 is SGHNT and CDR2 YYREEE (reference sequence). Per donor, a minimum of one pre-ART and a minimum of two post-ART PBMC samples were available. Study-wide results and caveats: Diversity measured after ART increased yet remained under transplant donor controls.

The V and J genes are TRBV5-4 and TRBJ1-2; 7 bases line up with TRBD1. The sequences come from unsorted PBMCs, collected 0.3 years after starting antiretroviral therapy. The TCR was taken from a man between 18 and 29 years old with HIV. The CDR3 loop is CASSLEGGYVNYGYTF. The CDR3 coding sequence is TGTGCCAGCAGCTTGGAAGGGGGCTATGTTAACTATGGCTACACCTTC.